This TCR beta chain is drawn from a study of T cells in Graves' hyperthyroidism and ophthalmopathy. The germline V gene encodes CDR1 SGHDN and CDR2 FVKESK. CDR3 length equals 13 residues. V shed 5 bases, J shed 6 bases, and the junction held 6 bases outside the gene matches. Study-level results: Ophthalmopathy was separated from stable hyperthyroidism by a 13 V-J model. Blood shared most expanded thyroid clonotypes above 0.001.

For the diagnoses, clinical symptoms, serum thyroxine and TRAb, thyroid ultrasound and orbital computed tomography were used. In its sample, this clonotype was seen a few times. Its antigen is not known. There were TCR beta CDR3 regions amplified from RNA transcripts. HTBI primers drove first-round RT-PCR of the TCR CDR3. Via MiXCR, TCRdb re-called the multiplex PCR reads, giving one row per CDR3 protein. This sample has some 510,000 distinct CDR3 sequences, with about 45% found just once. The rearrangement joins TRBV14 to TRBJ2-7; 8 bases agree with TRBD1. The sequence came from a young woman with Graves' hyperthyroidism. The sequenced material came from peripheral blood or thyroid tissue (not recorded which). The CDR3 region has the DNA TGTGCCAGCAGCGACAGGGGCCGGCTCGAGCAGTACTTC. It codes for CASSDRGRLEQYF. Full variable domain (outside the CDR3, taken from reference TRBV14 and TRBJ2-7): EAGVTQFPSHSVIEKGQTVTLRCDPISGHDNLYWYRRVMGKEIKFLLHFVKESKQDESGMPNNRFLAERTGGTYSTLKVQPAELEDSGVYFCASSDRGRLEQYFGPGTRLTVT.